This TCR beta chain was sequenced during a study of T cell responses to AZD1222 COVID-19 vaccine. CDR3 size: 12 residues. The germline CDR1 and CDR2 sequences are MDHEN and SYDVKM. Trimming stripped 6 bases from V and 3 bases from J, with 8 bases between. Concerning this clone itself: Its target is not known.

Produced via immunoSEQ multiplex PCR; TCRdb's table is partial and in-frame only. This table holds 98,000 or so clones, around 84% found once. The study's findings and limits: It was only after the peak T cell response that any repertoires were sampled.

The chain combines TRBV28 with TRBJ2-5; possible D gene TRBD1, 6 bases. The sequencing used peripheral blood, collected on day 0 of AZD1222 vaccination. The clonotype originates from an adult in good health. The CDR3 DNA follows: TGTGCCAGCAGCCCAGGGGAAGAGACCCAGTACTTC. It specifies CASSPGEETQYF.